This TCR beta chain emerged from a study of cytomegalovirus exposure and HLA in healthy donors. Study-wide results and caveats: Highly shared variants forming one cluster were likely a sequencing artifact. Being productive about 87% or about 30% of the time was typical of most TCR beta V segments in an earlier analysis.

V was shortened by 3 bases and J by 0 bases, with 10 bases between the two germline ends. The CDR3 spans 15 residues. The germline V gene has CDR1 SGHVS and CDR2 FNYEAQ. Both 60 Vbeta primers and 13 Jbeta primers went into the PCR. Only in-frame clones appear in the TCRdb table, and some are missing; sequencing was by immunoSEQ multiplex PCR. In total, the table holds some 70,000 clones. Concerning this clone: Its specificity is unknown.

The clonotype comes from a female donor in good health and CMV-seropositive. The V gene is TRBV7-6, the J gene TRBJ2-3; D ambiguous. The source material was PBMCs. CDR3 sequence reads: CASSFASASTDTQYF. CDR3 nucleotide sequence: TGTGCCAGCAGCTTCGCCAGTGCTAGCACAGATACGCAGTATTTT.